This T cell receptor beta chain was obtained from a study of cytomegalovirus exposure and HLA in healthy donors. Here immunoSEQ multiplex PCR was the method, and the copy in TCRdb shows in-frame clones only, minus some. Among around 350,000 clones, roughly 85% were seen once, and the ten largest hold around 0.8%. Unmatched junction bases numbered 13, after V lost 8 bases and J lost 5 bases. Germline values: CDR1 MDHEN, CDR2 SYDVKM. The CDR3 extends over 15 amino acids. The clonotype was recovered from a woman aged 18 to 35 in good health and CMV-seronegative. Sequences were obtained from PBMCs. The rearrangement links TRBV28 to TRBJ2-5, with 8 bases matching TRBD2. CDR3: CASGGGREAEETQYF. The DNA of the CDR3 is TGTGCCAGCGGGGGGGGGCGGGAGGCCGAGGAGACCCAGTACTTC.